The source of this T cell receptor (beta chain) is a study of shared clonotypes between healthy human individuals. Findings of the study overall: Expectations were that clonotype sharing among donors would be affected by sequencing depth. Enrolling few donors narrowed the genetic and exposure-history diversity that was represented.

The test was conducted at deep level. Libraries were prepared by immunoSEQ multiplex PCR; TCRdb keeps only in-frame clonotypes and omits some of them. The sample includes 550,000 to 750,000 clones, 92% of them seen just once. The CDR3 is made up of 15 amino acids. Trimming stripped 5 bases from V and 4 bases from J, with 17 bases between. Germline loops: CDR1 LNHDA, CDR2 SQIVND (reference sequence). With regard to this clone: The target antigen is unknown.

Naive-designated CD8 cells lacked CD45RO, were positively enriched for CCR7, and omitted terminally differentiated effector memory CD45RA+ cells. The sample was naive CD8+ T cells sorted from blood. The TCR was taken from a man aged 25-45 years in good health. V is TRBV19 and J is TRBJ1-2, with D possibly being TRBD1 (6 bases). The CDR3 loop reads CASSRGTGRFYGYTF. The CDR3 DNA is TGTGCCAGTAGTCGCGGTACAGGGCGCTTCTATGGCTACACCTTC.